This record looks at one TCR beta chain sequence and its context. The data are from a study of blood T cell repertoires in COVID-19. Study at large: Italy, Spain and the United States were the sources of the convalescent and acute COVID-19 samples. Sources were T cells, B-cell-depleted T cells, or PBMCs; the material itself was cDNA or gDNA.

In germline, CDR1 is ENHRY, CDR2 SYGVKD. This CDR3 has 13 residues. Trimming cost V 9 bases and J 2 bases, with 8 bases left between them. Study processing details: The authors estimated nucleated cell counts from reference gene primer amplification. Assay used: immunoSEQ multiplex PCR; TCRdb lists only in-frame clones, some missing. V, J and clone size are taken as reported in that table, and D and trimming were inferred from the DNA itself. Altogether about 100,000 clones are present, 85% to 90% being singletons, with the ten largest covering 9.5% to 15%. The chain couples TRBV10-3 to TRBJ1-6; unclear D gene. This clonotype originated in a human donor in a cohort sampled during active COVID-19. Sequenced input: peripheral blood. The CDR3 region has the DNA TGTGCCATACGAGATACCTATAATTCACCCCTCCACTTT. As protein: CAIRDTYNSPLHF.